What follows describes a single T cell receptor beta chain. Relative to the germline gene, one junction end is altered; a read error may explain this. Assay used: immunoSEQ multiplex PCR; TCRdb lists only in-frame clones, some missing. The sample consists of around 130,000 clones, roughly 90% of them appearing once. This entry belongs to a study of control samples from healthy donors and cancer patients. The CDR3 has 14 residues. In germline, CDR1 is SGHNT, CDR2 YYREEE (reference sequence). This sequence originates from a man in his fifties in good health. The chain couples TRBV5-4 to TRBJ1-1; maybe TRBD1 (6 bases). The sample consisted of blood. CDR3 residues: CASSSQGLKTEAFF. In nucleotides, the CDR3 is TGTGCCAGCAGCTCCCAGGGGTTGAAAACTGAAGCTTTCTTT.